A single sample is the source of the 19 T cell receptor beta chains below, sequenced in a study of regulatory T cells in long-lasting Graves disease. The time point here: newly diagnosed GD, antithyroid drugs for less than 3 months. Extracted RNA from PBMCs served as the source of the TCR library. Arm-PCR of CDR3 regions and iRepertoire HTBI primers were used to build TCR beta libraries. MiXCR was run by TCRdb on the multiplex PCR reads, yielding one entry per CDR3 protein. The sample holds about 620,000 distinct CDR3 sequences, 16% seen once. The sample also formed part of further work on T cells in Graves' hyperthyroidism and ophthalmopathy.

Source: peripheral blood mononuclear cells (PBMCs), taken at new diagnosis, from a patient treated with antithyroid drugs. These receptors were collected from a woman aged 30 to 39 with Graves disease.

There are many counts of this clonotype. V and J are TRBV28 and TRBJ1-5; a possible D gene is TRBD1 (6 bases). V lost 5 bases and J 0 bases, leaving 17 bases between the germline ends. Germline V gene lookup returns CDR1 MDHEN and CDR2 SYDVKM. The CDR3 contains 17 residues. The CDR3 region is CASSKAGARYSNQPQHF. The CDR3 nucleotides are TGTGCCAGCAGTAAAGCAGGGGCTAGGTATAGCAATCAGCCCCAGCATTTT.

This clonotype was seen at least ten times. The chain links TRBV9 to TRBJ2-1; unclear D gene. The CDR3 is 14 residues long. Germline V lookup: CDR1 SGDLS, CDR2 YYNGEE. V shed 0 bases and J shed 0 bases, with 4 bases lying between them. CDR3 in amino acids: CASSVAGSYNEQFF. CDR3 nucleotides: TGTGCCAGCAGCGTAGCTGGCTCCTACAATGAGCAGTTCTTC.

This clonotype was seen ten or more times. The rearrangement uses TRBV28 and TRBJ1-1; no clear D gene. Germline CDR1 MDHEN, CDR2 SYDVKM. The CDR3 is made up of 13 amino acids. V was trimmed by 6 bases and J by 4 bases, leaving 12 bases between them. Written as DNA, the CDR3 is TGTGCCAGCAGCCAAGGTGTACGCACTGAAGCTTTCTTT. It is translated as CASSQGVRTEAFF.

The chain combines TRBV6-2 or TRBV6-3 with TRBJ2-3; perhaps D is TRBD1 or TRBD2 (5 bases each). The V end lost 6 bases, the J end lost 14 bases, and 18 bases lay between the germline ends. Germline lookup yields CDR1 MNHEY and CDR2 SVGEGT. The CDR3 has 12 amino acids. Here the CDR3 reads CASSRGDSLLYF. Written as DNA, the CDR3 is TGTGCCAGCAGCCGGGGAGACAGCCTCCTGTATTTT.

This chain links TRBV3-1 with TRBJ2-3, with 7 nucleotides matching TRBD1. The CDR3 totals 16 residues. J gave up 2 bases and V 4 bases, and 9 bases lay outside the gene matches. Germline values: CDR1 LGHDT, CDR2 YNNKEL (reference sequence). In DNA form, the CDR3 reads TGTGCCAGCAGCCGCCGATGGACAGGAAACACAGATACGCAGTATTTT. Amino acids: CASSRRWTGNTDTQYF.

This clonotype was observed a handful of times. This chain uses TRBV7-9 with TRBJ2-1; the D gene is possibly TRBD1 (6 bases). The length of the CDR3 is 17 residues. The V gene lost 2 bases and the J gene lost 6 bases, with 20 bases spanning the gap. The germline CDR1 and CDR2 sequences are SEHNR and FQNEAQ (reference sequence). CDR3 DNA sequence: TGTGCCAGCAGCTTAATGCCCCTTTCAGGGACACCCAATGAGCAGTTCTTC. As protein: CASSLMPLSGTPNEQFF.

This clonotype was counted only a few times. Because the CDR3 is missing its conserved closing phenylalanine or tryptophan, this is likely a read error. The rearrangement joins TRBV5-1 to TRBJ1-2; D may be TRBD1 (5 bases). The CDR3 is made up of 16 amino acids. CDR1 SGHRS and CDR2 YFSETQ come from the germline V gene. Trimming removed 0 bases at V and 3 bases at J, with 15 bases between. CDR3 sequence (DNA): TGCGCCAGCAGCTTGGGTGCCTCAGGGTTTGACTATGGCTACACCCTC. This sequence encodes CASSLGASGFDYGYTL.

This clonotype has at least ten counts. J is TRBJ2-5 and V is TRBV7-2; TRBD2 aligns across 14 bases. The CDR3 runs 18 residues. Germline V gene sequence: CDR1 SGHTA, CDR2 FQGNSA. The V gene end was trimmed by 3 bases and the J gene end by 1 base; junction bases not matched to a gene: 7. The CDR3 nucleotides read TGTGCCAGCAGCTTCACCGGGACTAGCGGGAGAGGCCAAGAGACCCAGTACTTC. Translation: CASSFTGTSGRGQETQYF.

The chain links TRBV6-1 to TRBJ2-2; D might be TRBD1 (5 bases). The CDR3 is 12 residues long. V lost 8 bases and J 6 bases, leaving 10 bases between the germline ends. CDR1 is MNHNS, CDR2 SASEGT, per germline. CDR3 DNA: TGTGCCAGCCCCAGACAGCCCGGGGAGCTGTTTTTT. As protein: CASPRQPGELFF.

This clonotype was detected a few times. J is TRBJ2-3 and V is TRBV20-1, with 8 bases identical to TRBD2. Germline V gene lookup returns CDR1 DFQATT and CDR2 SNEGSKA (reference sequence). CDR3 length: 15 amino acids. The V and J ends lost 6 bases and 0 bases, in that order; junction bases with no gene match: 8. The CDR3 coding sequence is TGCAGTGCCCCGGCTAGCGGGCCTAGCACAGATACGCAGTATTTT. Translation: CSAPASGPSTDTQYF.

This clonotype was detected only a few times. The chain joins TRBV20-1 to TRBJ1-3; the D gene is possibly TRBD1 (5 bases). V lost 4 bases and J lost 6, with 16 bases in between. Germline V gives CDR1 DFQATT, CDR2 SNEGSKA (reference sequence). The CDR3 is 14 residues long. The CDR3 nucleotides read TGCAGTGCTAAGTTAGGCGGGACCACAAACACCATATATTTT. It translates to CSAKLGGTTNTIYF.

This clonotype showed up just a few times. This rearrangement joins TRBV7-3 to TRBJ2-1; D is uncertain. Trimming took off 4 bases at V and 0 bases at J, with 10 bases between the two ends. CDR1 is SGHTA, CDR2 FQGTGA, per germline. The CDR3 covers 15 residues. CDR3 region: CASSSQESSYNEQFF. The CDR3 DNA reads as TGTGCCAGCAGCTCCCAGGAGAGCTCCTACAATGAGCAGTTCTTC.

This clonotype was recorded a few times. A junction boundary mismatches the germline segment, possibly from a read error. V and J are TRBV29-1 and TRBJ1-2, with D perhaps matching TRBD1 (6 bases). CDR3 length: 9 amino acids. Germline loops: CDR1 SQVTM, CDR2 ANQGSEA. The chain's CDR3 is CSVEAEGDF. In DNA, the CDR3 is TGCAGCGTTGAAGCTGAGGGGGACTTC.

V gene TRBV19 combines with J gene TRBJ1-1; 11 bases are a match to TRBD1. Looked up from germline, CDR1 is LNHDA and CDR2 is SQIVND (reference sequence). The CDR3 runs to 15 residues. The V segment lost 6 bases and the J segment 4 bases; nucleotides outside the gene matches: 7. CDR3 sequence reads: CASSTGTGGPTEAFF. The CDR3 DNA is TGTGCCAGTAGCACCGGGACAGGGGGACCCACTGAAGCTTTCTTT. Supplemented by reference TRBV19 and TRBJ1-1, the full variable domain reads DGGITQSPKYLFRKEGQNVTLSCEQNLNHDAMYWYRQDPGQGLRLIYYSQIVNDFQKGDIAEGYSVSREKKESFPLTVTSAQKNPTAFYLCASSTGTGGPTEAFFGQGTRLTVV.

Ten or more counts support this clonotype. The chain joins TRBV19 to TRBJ1-2, with D tentatively TRBD1 (5 bases). The CDR3 is made up of 13 amino acids. Looked up from germline, CDR1 is LNHDA and CDR2 is SQIVND (reference sequence). V lost 9 bases to trimming and J lost 4 bases, with 15 bases between them. The CDR3: CASRVSGGYGYTF. The CDR3, as DNA: TGTGCCAGCCGCGTTTCGGGGGGCTATGGCTACACCTTC.

This clonotype was picked up a small number of times. A much larger clone differs from this one at a single base, so this may be a read error. This chain links TRBV28 with TRBJ2-5, with D perhaps TRBD1 (6 bases). Germline loops: CDR1 MDHEN, CDR2 SYDVKM. The CDR3 contains 16 residues. With 5 bases removed from V and 5 bases from J, the gap between germline ends came to 21 bases. The CDR3 here is CASSRARQGLGETQYF. Written as DNA, the CDR3 is TGTGCCAGCAGTCGTGCCCGCCAGGGGCTAGGGGAGACCCAGTACTTC. Full variable domain (remainder filled in from reference TRBV28 and TRBJ2-5): DVKVTQSSRYLVKRTGEKVFLECVQDMDHENMFWYRQDPGLGLRLIYFSYDVKMKEKGDIPEGYSVSREKKERFSLILESASTNQTSMYLCASSRARQGLGETQYFGPGTRLLVL.

This clonotype was observed at least ten times. This chain links TRBV6-1 with TRBJ1-5, with 7 bases matching TRBD1. Germline V gene sequence: CDR1 MNHNS, CDR2 SASEGT. With V trimmed by 2 bases and J by 1 base, 8 bases remained unmatched. CDR3 length equals 17 residues. The CDR3 protein is CASSETGVYESNQPQHF. Written as DNA, the CDR3 is TGTGCCAGCAGTGAAACAGGGGTGTACGAAAGCAATCAGCCCCAGCATTTT.

This clonotype has ten or more counts. The genes are TRBV20-1 and TRBJ1-4; D is unclear. Per the germline V gene, CDR1 is DFQATT and CDR2 is SNEGSKA (reference sequence). There are 14 residues in the CDR3. With 3 bases removed from V and 4 bases from J, the gap between germline ends came to 12 bases. The CDR3 DNA reads TGCAGTGCTAGTTACCGATCCTATAATGAAAAACTGTTTTTT. This codes for CSASYRSYNEKLFF.

The chain links TRBV5-6 to TRBJ2-1, with D unclear. The CDR3 has 15 amino acids. V dropped 0 bases and J dropped 0 bases, with 7 bases sitting between them. From germline, CDR1 is SGHDT and CDR2 YYEEEE. CDR3 DNA sequence: TGTGCCAGCAGCTTGGTAACGAGCTCCTACAATGAGCAGTTCTTC. Protein: CASSLVTSSYNEQFF.